Listed below are T cell receptor beta chains from one sample, sequenced in a study of T cell repertoires in cytomegalovirus infection. In TCRdb, the reads were re-called with MiXCR into one record per CDR3 protein. The table records approximately 49,000 distinct CDR3 sequences, around 20% of them present only once. Their cognate antigens are unknown. The sequences come from CD8+ T cells from cultured PBMCs, collected from culture after CMV antigen stimulation. These receptors came from a human donor in good health (CMV status not recorded). Some clones in this sample may be carry-over from other donors' samples. CDR3s leave out the opening cysteine and the closing phenylalanine or tryptophan. The order of the fields is V gene, J gene, CDR3 protein.

V gene: TRBV7-8
J gene: TRBJ2-7
CDR3 protein: ASSSAATSGGALWEQY

V gene: TRBV7-2
J gene: TRBJ2-2
CDR3 protein: ASSLSQGALNTGELF

V gene: TRBV7-8
J gene: TRBJ2-3
CDR3 protein: ASSSARRWGPKDSTDTQY

V gene: TRBV14
J gene: TRBJ2-5
CDR3 protein: ASSFTVRETQY

V gene: TRBV7-3
J gene: TRBJ2-1
CDR3 protein: ASSPYLGYHEQF

V gene: TRBV20-1
J gene: TRBJ1-1
CDR3 protein: SAHLASMNTEAF

V gene: TRBV27
J gene: TRBJ2-7
CDR3 protein: ASSPSKGQSSYEQY

V gene: TRBV6-6
J gene: TRBJ1-5
CDR3 protein: ASRRTPESNQPQH

V gene: TRBV3-1
J gene: TRBJ2-3
CDR3 protein: ASSQGGEDTQY

V gene: TRBV7-9
J gene: TRBJ1-2
CDR3 protein: ASSPVTGEIAYGYT

V gene: TRBV19
J gene: TRBJ2-1
CDR3 protein: ASSTEYNEQF

V gene: TRBV27
J gene: TRBJ2-3
CDR3 protein: ASKRRGSTGTDTQY

V gene: TRBV7-9
J gene: TRBJ1-2
CDR3 protein: ASTLGRTHEGYT

V gene: TRBV13
J gene: TRBJ2-1
CDR3 protein: ASTRGLAGGYEQF

V gene: TRBV7-8
J gene: TRBJ1-2
CDR3 protein: ASSPQGQVDGYT

V gene: TRBV7-2
J gene: TRBJ1-4
CDR3 protein: ASSFPDRGLYEKLF

V gene: TRBV5-5
J gene: TRBJ2-4
CDR3 protein: ASSYGLGGVKNIQY

V gene: TRBV7-6
J gene: TRBJ2-1
CDR3 protein: ASSLVGLAEQF

V gene: TRBV19
J gene: TRBJ2-7
CDR3 protein: ASSMRGQGFNEQY

V gene: TRBV7-8
J gene: TRBJ1-2
CDR3 protein: ASSSDRHILSGYT

V gene: TRBV7-2
J gene: TRBJ2-5
CDR3 protein: ASSVQGGQETQY

V gene: TRBV19
J gene: TRBJ2-3
CDR3 protein: ASSDGTGYPDTQY

V gene: TRBV6-6
J gene: TRBJ1-2
CDR3 protein: ASINYGYT

V gene: TRBV27
J gene: TRBJ2-1
CDR3 protein: ASSLSVGTSGIKTYNEQF

V gene: TRBV24-1
J gene: TRBJ1-5
CDR3 protein: ATAGNGGGQPQH

V gene: TRBV7-6
J gene: TRBJ2-7
CDR3 protein: ASSPGDRDYEQY

V gene: TRBV7-2
J gene: TRBJ1-4
CDR3 protein: ASSTLTGGLREKLF

V gene: TRBV4-3
J gene: TRBJ2-7
CDR3 protein: ASSQESHSHEQY

V gene: TRBV7-2
J gene: TRBJ1-2
CDR3 protein: AIWTAYGYT

V gene: TRBV6-2/TRBV6-3
J gene: TRBJ2-1
CDR3 protein: ASSYQRGSSYNEQF

V gene: TRBV4-2
J gene: TRBJ2-7
CDR3 protein: ASSAAGESLGEQY

V gene: TRBV14
J gene: TRBJ2-3
CDR3 protein: ASSQMAQGGADTQY

V gene: TRBV7-3
J gene: TRBJ2-1
CDR3 protein: ASSPYASVVSNEQF

V gene: TRBV7-3
J gene: TRBJ2-5
CDR3 protein: ASSLYNGTQY

V gene: TRBV7-2
J gene: TRBJ2-3
CDR3 protein: ASSPGTEPTQY

V gene: TRBV7-6
J gene: TRBJ2-5
CDR3 protein: ASSLRLGDGETQY

V gene: TRBV24-1
J gene: TRBJ2-2
CDR3 protein: ATRGGSDTGELF

V gene: TRBV5-6
J gene: TRBJ2-2
CDR3 protein: ASSVTSGMNTGELF

V gene: TRBV12-3/TRBV12-4
J gene: TRBJ1-5
CDR3 protein: ASSLLRTGGEGNQPQH

V gene: TRBV6-1
J gene: TRBJ1-1
CDR3 protein: ASTWTENTEAF

V gene: TRBV29-1
J gene: TRBJ2-5
CDR3 protein: SVGPGRYGETQY

V gene: TRBV14
J gene: TRBJ2-1
CDR3 protein: ASSQVWAGGPGNEQF